A selection of T cell receptor beta chains follows, all from one sample in a study of cytomegalovirus exposure and HLA in healthy donors. The method was immunoSEQ multiplex PCR; TCRdb's version includes in-frame clones alone and lacks a portion of them. The table includes 95,000 to 150,000 clones, 73% detected once. Sample: PBMCs. The receptor source for this set is a man aged 60 to 69 in good health and CMV-seropositive. Each CDR3 is given with its conserved first and last residue. D genes are given only for firm matches. Part of the rows lack a size; the others show once, few, many or a class for expanded clones.

size,D,V,J,DNA,CDR3
NA,TRBD1,TRBV29-1,TRBJ2-1,TGCAGCGCCGCGACTTTCTTGGGACAGGGTGTTAATGAGCAGTTCTTC,CSAATFLGQGVNEQFF
few,NA,TRBV7-9,TRBJ1-3,TGTGCCAGCAGCCCCAGAAACACCATATATTTT,CASSPRNTIYF
NA,TRBD1,TRBV5-1,TRBJ2-7,TGCGCCAGCAGCTTATTGACAGGGGGCGACGAGCAGTACTTC,CASSLLTGGDEQYF
NA,TRBD2,TRBV19,TRBJ2-4,TGTGCCAGTAGTATGGGACTAGCGGGGGCCAACAAAAACATTCAGTACTTC,CASSMGLAGANKNIQYF
NA,NA,TRBV29-1,TRBJ1-2,TGCAGCGTAATGGGGCCTGCTAACTATGGCTACACCTTC,CSVMGPANYGYTF
NA,TRBD1,TRBV5-1,TRBJ2-7,TGCGCCAGCAGCATATGGACAGGGAACGGCGAGCAGTACTTC,CASSIWTGNGEQYF
few,NA,TRBV28,TRBJ1-1,TGTGCCAGCAGTTTTTGGCAGAGCGGTTCGCCTGAAGCTTTCTTT,CASSFWQSGSPEAFF
NA,NA,TRBV6-1,TRBJ2-2,TGTGCCAGCACTGAGGGCAGGGATTCCGGGGAGCTGTTTTTT,CASTEGRDSGELFF
NA,TRBD1,TRBV5-6,TRBJ2-7,TGTGCCAGCAGCTTAATTGGGACAGTCACCTACGAGCAGTACTTC,CASSLIGTVTYEQYF
NA,TRBD1,TRBV19,TRBJ1-5,TGTGCCAGTAGTGACAGGGTTTCTCAGCCCCAGCATTTT,CASSDRVSQPQHF
NA,NA,TRBV30,TRBJ1-2,TGTGCCCGCTGGGCGCTGTCAGGGCGAGAGAGGAATTATGGCTACACCTTC,CARWALSGRERNYGYTF
NA,TRBD2,TRBV18,TRBJ2-2,TGTGCCAGCTCACCGACTGGGAGGGAAGGGCTCACCGGGGAGCTGTTTTTT,CASSPTGREGLTGELFF
NA,TRBD2,TRBV29-1,TRBJ2-7,TGCAGCGTTGAAGGACTAGCGGGGGTACCCCCCTACGAGCAGTACTTC,CSVEGLAGVPPYEQYF
NA,TRBD2,TRBV30,TRBJ2-7,TGTGCCTGGAGTGCACCACCTAGCGGGGTCTACGAGCAGTACTTC,CAWSAPPSGVYEQYF